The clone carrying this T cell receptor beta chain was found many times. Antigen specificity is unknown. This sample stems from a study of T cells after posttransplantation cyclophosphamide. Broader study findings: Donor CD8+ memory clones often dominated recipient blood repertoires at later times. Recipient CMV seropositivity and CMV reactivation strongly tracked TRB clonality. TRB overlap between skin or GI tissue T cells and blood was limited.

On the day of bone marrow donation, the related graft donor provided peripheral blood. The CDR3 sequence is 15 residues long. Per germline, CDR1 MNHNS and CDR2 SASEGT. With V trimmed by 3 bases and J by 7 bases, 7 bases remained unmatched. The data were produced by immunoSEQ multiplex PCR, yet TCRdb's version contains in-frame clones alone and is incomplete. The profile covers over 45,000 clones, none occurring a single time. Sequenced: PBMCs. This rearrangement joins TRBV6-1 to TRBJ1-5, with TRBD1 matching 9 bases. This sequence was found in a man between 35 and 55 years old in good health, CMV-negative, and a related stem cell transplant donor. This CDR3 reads CASSDTGTGRQPQHF. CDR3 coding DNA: TGTGCCAGCAGTGACACCGGGACAGGGCGCCAGCCCCAGCATTTT.